What follows are 4 T cell receptor beta chains derived from one specimen sequenced in a study of control samples from healthy donors and cancer patients. Only in-frame clones appear in the TCRdb table, and some are missing; sequencing was by immunoSEQ multiplex PCR. The table lists 200,000 or so clones, 91% of them singletons. The source material was blood. The origin of the receptors is a young man in good health.

This clone was counted only a few times. The rearrangement uses TRBV27 and TRBJ1-4; D unresolved. V was pared by 2 bases and J by 4 bases, with 11 bases between. The CDR3 is 15 amino acids. The germline V gene encodes CDR1 MNHEY and CDR2 SMNVEV (reference sequence). CDR3 nucleotides: TGTGCCAGCAGTTTAAGACCGGGTCGTAATGAAAAACTGTTTTTT. Translating it yields CASSLRPGRNEKLFF.

The CDR3 DNA reads TGTGCCAGCAGTGCGAGGACTAGCGGGGGGCGAGGGGAGCAGTTCTTC. This translates into CASSARTSGGRGEQFF. V and J are TRBV27 and TRBJ2-1; 14 nucleotides line up with TRBD2. The J segment lost 10 bases and the V segment lost 5 bases, leaving 10 bases of the junction unmatched. Germline V gives CDR1 MNHEY, CDR2 SMNVEV (reference sequence). This CDR3 spans 16 amino acids.

V is TRBV7-9 and J is TRBJ2-5, with D unresolved. With 8 bases removed from V and 2 bases from J, the gap between germline ends came to 9 bases. The germline V gene encodes CDR1 SEHNR and CDR2 FQNEAQ (reference sequence). CDR3 length: 12 amino acids. The CDR3 spells CASGHLQETQYF. The CDR3 DNA reads as TGTGCCAGCGGCCATTTACAAGAGACCCAGTACTTC.

The chain recombines TRBV7-3 with TRBJ2-1, with 7 nucleotides matching TRBD1. Looked up from germline, CDR1 is SGHTA and CDR2 is FQGTGA. The length of the CDR3 is 14 residues. V dropped 4 bases and J dropped 8; count of bases not matched to a gene: 8. CDR3 sequence (DNA): TGTGCCAGCAGCTCCCGACAGGGTCAGGATGAGCAGTTCTTC. Translating gives CASSSRQGQDEQFF.